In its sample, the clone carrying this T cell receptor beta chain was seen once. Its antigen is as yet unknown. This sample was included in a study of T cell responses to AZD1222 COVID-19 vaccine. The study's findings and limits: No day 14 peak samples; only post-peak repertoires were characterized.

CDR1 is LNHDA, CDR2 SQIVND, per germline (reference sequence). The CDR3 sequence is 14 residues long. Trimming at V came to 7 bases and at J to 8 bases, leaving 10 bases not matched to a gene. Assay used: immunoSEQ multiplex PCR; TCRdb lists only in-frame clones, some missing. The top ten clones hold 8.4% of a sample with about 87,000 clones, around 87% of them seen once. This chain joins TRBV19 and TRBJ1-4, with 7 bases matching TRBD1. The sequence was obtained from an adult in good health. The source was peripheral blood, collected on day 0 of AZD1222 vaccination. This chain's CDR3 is CASKRDSEREKLFF. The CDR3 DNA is TGTGCCAGTAAAAGGGACAGCGAAAGAGAAAAACTGTTTTTT.